Listed below are T cell receptor beta chains from one sample, sequenced in a study of CD8+CD57+ T cells in acquired aplastic anemia. From the reads, TCRdb called clonotypes with MiXCR, one entry per CDR3 protein. The table includes a few hundred thousand distinct CDR3 sequences, roughly 50% detected once. The sequenced material came from sorted CD4+, CD8+, or CD8+CD57+ T cells (not recorded which) from PBMCs. The receptors were sampled from a human donor with aplastic anemia. Both conserved end residues are part of each CDR3. D genes are given only for firm matches. Clone size is stated in some rows and not others, as once, few, many or a class when expanded.

len	abundance	d_gene	j_gene	v_gene	CDR3aa	CDR3nt
13	-	-	TRBJ2-7	TRBV29-1	CSVVGQGRGEQYF	TGCAGCGTTGTGGGGCAGGGACGGGGCGAGCAGTACTTC
15	many	TRBD2	TRBJ2-2	TRBV7-2	CASRRGGLNTGELFF	TGTGCCAGCAGGCGGGGGGGACTGAACACCGGGGAGCTGTTTTTT
13	many	-	TRBJ1-1	TRBV3-1	CASSQGGRAEAFF	TGTGCCAGCAGCCAAGGAGGGAGGGCTGAAGCTTTCTTT
15	-	-	TRBJ2-7	TRBV7-2	CASSLAPSSSYEQYF	TGTGCCAGCAGCTTAGCCCCCAGCAGCTCCTACGAGCAGTACTTC
15	-	TRBD1	TRBJ2-3	TRBV6-6	CASSRGQGSADTQYF	TGTGCCAGCAGTCGCGGACAGGGGTCGGCAGATACGCAGTATTTT
15	few	-	TRBJ2-3	TRBV6-5	CASRSRGLGTDTQYF	TGTGCCAGCAGATCCAGGGGCCTGGGCACAGATACGCAGTATTTT
14	few	-	TRBJ1-1	TRBV2	CASHGVTGRTEAFF	TGTGCCAGCCATGGAGTCACAGGGCGGACTGAAGCTTTCTTT
14	-	-	TRBJ1-5	TRBV2	CASSSGSFEQPQHF	TGTGCCAGCAGTTCAGGGTCCTTTGAACAGCCCCAGCATTTT
14	many	-	TRBJ1-6	TRBV5-8	CASSPREGSSPLHF	TGTGCCAGCAGCCCCAGGGAAGGGAGTTCACCCCTCCACTTT
16	many	TRBD1	TRBJ1-4	TRBV19	CASSEETGGADEKLFF	TGTGCCAGTAGTGAAGAGACAGGGGGCGCTGACGAAAAACTGTTTTTT
16	many	TRBD2	TRBJ2-3	TRBV5-1	CASSLVAGGDTDTQYF	TGCGCCAGCAGCTTGGTAGCGGGGGGCGACACAGATACGCAGTATTTT
13	once	-	TRBJ2-7	TRBV6-4	CASSDPGDSEQYF	TGTGCCAGCAGTGACCCTGGGGATAGCGAGCAGTACTTC
16	-	-	TRBJ1-3	TRBV7-2	CASSLAQPGSGNTIYF	TGTGCCAGCAGCTTAGCGCAGCCAGGCTCTGGAAACACCATATATTTT
14	-	-	TRBJ2-7	TRBV20-1	CSASGGTVTYEQYF	TGCAGTGCTAGTGGAGGGACAGTAACCTACGAGCAGTACTTC
14	many	-	TRBJ1-3	TRBV2	CASSANSAGNTIYF	TGTGCCAGCAGCGCTAACAGTGCTGGAAACACCATATATTTT
14	-	TRBD1	TRBJ1-5	TRBV19	CASSTQGDNQPQHF	TGTGCCAGTAGTACTCAGGGGGACAATCAGCCCCAGCATTTT
13	-	-	TRBJ2-2	TRBV9	CASSVKGSGELFF	TGTGCCAGCAGCGTGAAGGGTTCCGGGGAGCTGTTTTTT
13	many	-	TRBJ1-6	TRBV9	CASSVDTNSPLHF	TGTGCCAGCAGCGTCGACACTAATTCACCCCTCCACTTT
14	many	-	TRBJ2-7	TRBV20-1	CSARDPTRGDEQYF	TGCAGTGCTAGAGATCCAACCAGGGGTGACGAGCAGTACTTC
15	-	-	TRBJ1-1	TRBV6-6	CASSYSEVENTEALF	TGTGCCAGCAGTTACTCTGAGGTGGAGAACACTGAAGCTCTCTTC
13	many	-	TRBJ1-5	TRBV20-1	CSARVGGDQPQHF	TGCAGTGCTAGGGTAGGAGGCGATCAGCCCCAGCATTTT
12	-	-	TRBJ2-7	TRBV29-1	CSVMQGSYEQYF	TGCAGCGTTATGCAGGGGAGCTACGAGCAGTACTTC
13	-	-	TRBJ1-1	TRBV7-9	CASSPEANTEAFF	TGTGCCAGCAGCCCAGAAGCTAACACTGAAGCTTTCTTT
13	few	-	TRBJ2-1	TRBV28	CASSLSGIHEQFF	TGTGCCAGCAGTTTATCGGGTATCCATGAGCAGTTCTTC
11	many	-	TRBJ1-1	TRBV6-6	CASKRETEAFF	TGTGCCAGCAAAAGGGAGACTGAAGCTTTCTTT
11	-	-	TRBJ2-7	TRBV5-1	CASSGGPEQYF	TGCGCCAGCAGCGGTGGGCCCGAGCAGTACTTC
13	once	TRBD1	TRBJ1-1	TRBV6-5	CASSPGTGTEAFF	TGTGCCAGCAGTCCCGGGACAGGCACTGAAGCTTTCTTT
16	many	TRBD2	TRBJ2-3	TRBV5-1	CASSLLAGAFTDTQYF	TGCGCCAGCAGCCTCCTAGCGGGGGCTTTCACAGATACGCAGTATTTT
16	-	TRBD2	TRBJ2-2	TRBV20-1	CSAPRPRSGGAGELLF	TGCAGTGCCCCTCGGCCGCGTAGCGGGGGGGCCGGGGAGCTGCTTTTT
15	many	-	TRBJ2-7	TRBV6-9	CASSLQEGGVYEQYF	TGTGCCAGCAGTCTTCAGGAGGGGGGCGTTTACGAGCAGTACTTC
13	once	TRBD1	TRBJ1-1	TRBV2	CASSSGQVTEALF	TGTGCCAGCAGTTCGGGACAGGTCACTGAAGCTCTCTTT
13	many	-	TRBJ1-5	TRBV7-9	CASSLSHQQPQHF	TGTGCCAGCAGCTTATCCCACCAGCAGCCCCAGCATTTT
14	-	-	TRBJ2-7	TRBV3-1	CASSHGTASYEQYF	TGTGCCAGCAGCCACGGGACGGCCTCCTACGAGCAGTACTTC
15	-	-	TRBJ2-2	TRBV3-1	CASSHAGANTGELFF	TGTGCCAGCAGCCACGCAGGGGCGAACACCGGGGAGCTGTTTTTT
16	-	-	TRBJ2-1	TRBV5-1	CASSLGQTSSYNEQFF	TGCGCCAGCAGCTTGGGTCAGACAAGCTCCTACAATGAGCAGTTCTTC
14	many	-	TRBJ2-6	TRBV19	CASFKGSGANVLTF	TGTGCCAGCTTTAAGGGCTCTGGGGCCAACGTCCTGACTTTC
12	-	-	TRBJ1-2	TRBV9	CASRTQFYGYTF	TGTGCCAGTAGGACTCAGTTCTATGGCTACACCTTC
13	-	-	TRBJ1-1	TRBV29-1	CSVVAGTWAEAFF	TGCAGCGTTGTCGCCGGGACTTGGGCTGAAGCTTTCTTT
17	many	-	TRBJ2-1	TRBV7-2	CASSSKRKPAGGDEQFF	TGTGCCAGCAGCTCAAAAAGAAAACCGGCAGGGGGGGACGAGCAGTTCTTC
14	-	-	TRBJ1-2	TRBV15	CATSRGEGNYGYTF	TGTGCCACCAGCAGAGGGGAGGGTAACTATGGCTACACCTTC
14	few	-	TRBJ1-2	TRBV20-1	CSASSRDIDYGYTF	TGCAGTGCTAGTTCCCGGGACATTGACTATGGCTACACCTTC
15	-	-	TRBJ2-3	TRBV2	CTSSEARGVLGTQYF	TGTACCAGCAGTGAAGCCAGGGGTGTTCTTGGGACGCAGTATTTT
16	-	-	TRBJ2-7	TRBV7-2	CASSLSSRPRSYEQYF	TGTGCCAGCAGCTTATCGTCTAGGCCGAGATCCTACGAGCAGTACTTC
13	many	-	TRBJ2-1	TRBV12-3/TRBV12-4	CASTSTQNNEQFF	TGTGCCAGCACCTCCACACAGAACAATGAGCAGTTCTTC
13	-	-	TRBJ2-3	TRBV24-1	CATSAGFPDTQYF	TGTGCCACCAGTGCGGGGTTCCCAGATACGCAGTATTTT
12	few	-	TRBJ1-2	TRBV28	CASSLRSYGYTF	TGTGCCAGCAGTTTGAGATCCTATGGCTACACCTTC
15	-	TRBD1	TRBJ1-2	TRBV7-9	CASSLWTGGIYGYTF	TGTGCCAGCAGCTTGTGGACAGGGGGCATCTATGGCTACACCTTC
15	many	TRBD1	TRBJ1-1	TRBV19	CASIRQGGMNTEAFF	TGTGCCAGTATACGACAGGGAGGCATGAACACTGAAGCTTTCTTT
15	-	TRBD2	TRBJ2-3	TRBV2	CASTDPGGVPDTQYF	TGTGCCAGCACTGACCCCGGGGGGGTGCCAGATACGCAGTATTTT
14	many	-	TRBJ2-2	TRBV6-4	CASSEVTNTGELFF	TGTGCCAGCAGTGAAGTGACGAACACCGGGGAGCTGTTTTTT
14	-	TRBD1	TRBJ2-7	TRBV29-1	CSVFRQGPYYEQYF	TGCAGCGTTTTTAGACAGGGACCTTACTACGAGCAGTACTTC
16	-	-	TRBJ1-5	TRBV4-1	CASSQEDTSNNQPQHF	TGCGCCAGCAGCCAAGAAGACACAAGTAACAATCAGCCCCAGCATTTT
14	-	TRBD1	TRBJ1-1	TRBV27	CASRTYRGDTEAYF	TGTGCCAGCAGGACCTACAGGGGTGACACTGAAGCTTACTTT
14	-	-	TRBJ2-7	TRBV5-1	CASSLGSRGYEQYF	TGCGCCAGCAGCTTGGGTTCCAGGGGTTACGAGCAGTACTTC
17	-	TRBD2	TRBJ2-3	TRBV3-1	CASSRGRGVLGTDTQYF	TGTGCCAGCAGCCGGGGGCGGGGGGTCCTCGGCACAGATACGCAGTATTTT
13	many	-	TRBJ2-5	TRBV6-1	CASRVGQKETQYF	TGTGCCAGCAGGGTTGGGCAGAAAGAGACCCAGTACTTC
14	many	-	TRBJ1-5	TRBV2	CASRAGVINQPQHF	TGTGCCAGCAGAGCAGGGGTTATCAATCAGCCCCAGCATTTT
12	-	TRBD1	TRBJ1-2	TRBV29-1	CSVARDRDGYTF	TGCAGCGTAGCCCGGGACAGGGATGGCTACACCTTC
15	-	-	TRBJ2-3	TRBV2	CASSERGGSTDTQYF	TGTGCCAGCAGTGAAAGGGGGGGCAGCACAGATACGCAGTATTTT
15	-	-	TRBJ2-5	TRBV7-9	CASSLVTTGQETQYF	TGTGCCAGCAGCTTAGTAACGACAGGACAAGAGACCCAGTACTTC